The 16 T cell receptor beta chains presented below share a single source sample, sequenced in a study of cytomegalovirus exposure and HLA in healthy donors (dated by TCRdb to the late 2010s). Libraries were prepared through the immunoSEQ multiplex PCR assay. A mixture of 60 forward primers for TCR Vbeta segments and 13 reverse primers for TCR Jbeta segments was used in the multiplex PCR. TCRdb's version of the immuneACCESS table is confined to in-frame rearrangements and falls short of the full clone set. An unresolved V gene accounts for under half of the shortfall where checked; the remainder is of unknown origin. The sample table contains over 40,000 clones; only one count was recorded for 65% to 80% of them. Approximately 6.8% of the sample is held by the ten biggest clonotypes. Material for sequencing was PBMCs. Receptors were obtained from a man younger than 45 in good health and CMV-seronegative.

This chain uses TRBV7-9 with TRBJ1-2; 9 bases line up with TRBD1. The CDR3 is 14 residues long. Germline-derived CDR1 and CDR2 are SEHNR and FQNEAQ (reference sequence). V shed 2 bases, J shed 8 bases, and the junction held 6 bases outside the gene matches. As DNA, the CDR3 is TGTGCCAGCAGCTTATATTTGGGACAGGGCGGCTACACCTTC. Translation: CASSLYLGQGGYTF.

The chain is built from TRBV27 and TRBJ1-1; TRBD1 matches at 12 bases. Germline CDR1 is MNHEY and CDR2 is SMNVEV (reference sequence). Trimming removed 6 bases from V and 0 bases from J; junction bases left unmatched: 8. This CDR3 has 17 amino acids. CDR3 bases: TGTGCCAGCAGACCAACCGGGACAGGGGGCATGAACACTGAAGCTTTCTTT. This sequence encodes CASRPTGTGGMNTEAFF.

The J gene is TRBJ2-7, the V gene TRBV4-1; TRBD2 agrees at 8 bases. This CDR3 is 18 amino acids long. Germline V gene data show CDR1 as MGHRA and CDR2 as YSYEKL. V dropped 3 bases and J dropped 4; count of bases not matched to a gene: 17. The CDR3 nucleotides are TGCGCCAGCAGCCATACCCCTCTCCGGGACCAGCGGGAGTACGAGCAGTACTTC. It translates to CASSHTPLRDQREYEQYF.

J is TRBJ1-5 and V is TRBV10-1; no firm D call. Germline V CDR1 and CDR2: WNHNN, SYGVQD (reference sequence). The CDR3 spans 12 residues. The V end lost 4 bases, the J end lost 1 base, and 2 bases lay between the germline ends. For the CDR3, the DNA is TGCGCCAGCAGTGCGAGCAATCAGCCCCAGCATTTT. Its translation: CASSASNQPQHF.

Here the CDR3 reads CASGIEGLAGTSGHEQFF. The CDR3 nucleotides are TGTGCCAGCGGAATAGAGGGACTAGCGGGAACCTCTGGCCATGAGCAGTTCTTC. The chain couples TRBV27 to TRBJ2-1; the match to TRBD2 covers 13 bases. V was clipped by 8 bases and J by 8 bases; unmatched bases: 18. Germline V gene data show CDR1 as MNHEY and CDR2 as SMNVEV (reference sequence). This CDR3 is 18 amino acids long.

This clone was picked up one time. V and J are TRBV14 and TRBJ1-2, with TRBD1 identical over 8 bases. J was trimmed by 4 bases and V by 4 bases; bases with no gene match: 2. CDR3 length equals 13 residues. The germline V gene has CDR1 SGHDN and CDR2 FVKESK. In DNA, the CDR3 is TGTGCCAGCAGCCTAGGACAGGGCTATGGCTACACCTTC. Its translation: CASSLGQGYGYTF.

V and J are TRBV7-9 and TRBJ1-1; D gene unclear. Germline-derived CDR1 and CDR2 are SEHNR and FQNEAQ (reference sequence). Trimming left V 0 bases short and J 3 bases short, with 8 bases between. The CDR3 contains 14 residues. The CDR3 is CASSLAGKDTEAFF. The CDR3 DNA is TGTGCCAGCAGCTTAGCCGGGAAGGACACTGAAGCTTTCTTT.

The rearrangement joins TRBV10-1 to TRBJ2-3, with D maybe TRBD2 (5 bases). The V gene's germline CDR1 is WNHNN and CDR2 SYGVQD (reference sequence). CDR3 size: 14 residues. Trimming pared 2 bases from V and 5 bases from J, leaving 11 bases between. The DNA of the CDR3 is TGCGCCAGCAGTGAGGCACGGGAAGGAGATACGCAGTATTTT. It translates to CASSEAREGDTQYF.

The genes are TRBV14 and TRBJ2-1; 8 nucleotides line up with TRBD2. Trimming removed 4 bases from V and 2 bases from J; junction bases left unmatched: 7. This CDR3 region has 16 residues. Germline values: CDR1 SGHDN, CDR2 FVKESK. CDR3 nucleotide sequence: TGTGCCAGCAGCCCCCTCGGCGGGGGGCCCTACAATGAGCAGTTCTTC. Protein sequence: CASSPLGGGPYNEQFF.

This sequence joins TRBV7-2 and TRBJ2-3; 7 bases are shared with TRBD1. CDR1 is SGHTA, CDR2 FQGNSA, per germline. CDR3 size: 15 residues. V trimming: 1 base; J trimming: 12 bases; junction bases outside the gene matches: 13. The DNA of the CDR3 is TGTGCCAGCAGCTTAGACGAGGGGGCTTGGGACGAACAGTATTTT. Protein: CASSLDEGAWDEQYF.

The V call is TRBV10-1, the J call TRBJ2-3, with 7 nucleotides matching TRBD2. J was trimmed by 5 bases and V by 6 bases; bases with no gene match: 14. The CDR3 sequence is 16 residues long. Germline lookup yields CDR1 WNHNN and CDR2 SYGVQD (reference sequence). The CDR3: CASSPTIGRAGDTQYF. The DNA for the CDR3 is TGCGCCAGCAGCCCCACTATAGGGAGGGCCGGAGATACGCAGTATTTT.

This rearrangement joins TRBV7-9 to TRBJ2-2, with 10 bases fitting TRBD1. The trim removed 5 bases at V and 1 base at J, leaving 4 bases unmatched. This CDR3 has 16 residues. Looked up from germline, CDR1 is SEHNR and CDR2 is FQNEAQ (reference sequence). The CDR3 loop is CASSNDRGQNTGELFF. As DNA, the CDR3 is TGTGCCAGCAGCAACGACAGGGGGCAGAACACCGGGGAGCTGTTTTTT.

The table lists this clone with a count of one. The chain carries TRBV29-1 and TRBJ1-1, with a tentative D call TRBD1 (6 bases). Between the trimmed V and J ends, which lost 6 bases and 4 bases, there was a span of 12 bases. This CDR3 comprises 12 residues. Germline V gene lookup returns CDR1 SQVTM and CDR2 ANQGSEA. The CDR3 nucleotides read TGCAGCGTGGTGACAGGTTTCACTGAAGCTTTCTTT. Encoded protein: CSVVTGFTEAFF.

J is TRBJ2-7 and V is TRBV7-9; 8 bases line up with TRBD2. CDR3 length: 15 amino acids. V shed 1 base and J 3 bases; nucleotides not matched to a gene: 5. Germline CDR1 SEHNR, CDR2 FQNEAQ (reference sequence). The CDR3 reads CASSLVGLAGYEQYF. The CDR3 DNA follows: TGTGCCAGCAGCTTAGTGGGGCTAGCGGGCTACGAGCAGTACTTC.

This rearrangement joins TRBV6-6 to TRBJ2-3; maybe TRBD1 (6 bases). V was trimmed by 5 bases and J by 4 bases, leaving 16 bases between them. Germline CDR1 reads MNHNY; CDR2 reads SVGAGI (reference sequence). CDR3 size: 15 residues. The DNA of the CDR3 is TGTGCCAGCAGTATCGGACAGCCCCATCCAGATACGCAGTATTTT. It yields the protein CASSIGQPHPDTQYF.

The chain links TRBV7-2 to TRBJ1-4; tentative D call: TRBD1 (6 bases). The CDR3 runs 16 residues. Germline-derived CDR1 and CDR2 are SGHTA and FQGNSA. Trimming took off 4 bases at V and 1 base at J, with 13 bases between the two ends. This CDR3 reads CASSSLGGGTNEKLFF. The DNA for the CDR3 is TGTGCCAGCAGCTCCTTAGGGGGGGGAACTAATGAAAAACTGTTTTTT.